These 32 T cell receptor beta chains were sequenced from one sample in a study of siplizumab effects on memory and regulatory T cells. Generated by immunoSEQ multiplex PCR, the TCRdb table keeps only in-frame clones and is missing some. This sample yields 45,000 to 50,000 clones, of which roughly 87% are seen a single time; less than 0.35% belongs to the top ten. Sequencing was carried out using naive CD8+ T cells sorted from blood. These receptors were collected from a human donor in good health.

The chain joins TRBV6-5 to TRBJ1-2, with D possibly TRBD1 on 5 matching bases. The V and J ends lost 7 bases and 2 bases respectively, with 11 bases between them. CDR1 and CDR2 (germline): MNHEY, SVGAGI. The CDR3 extends over 13 amino acids. CDR3 sequence reads: CASTPWGNYGYTF. Written as DNA, the CDR3 is TGTGCCAGCACCCCGTGGGGGAACTATGGCTACACCTTC.

This chain joins TRBV7-9 and TRBJ1-2; D remains unclear. Deletions cut 2 bases from V and 5 bases from J, with 6 bases between. The CDR3 totals 12 residues. The germline CDR1 and CDR2 sequences are SEHNR and FQNEAQ (reference sequence). CDR3 nucleotide sequence: TGTGCCAGCAGCTTAACATGGTATGGCTACACCTTC. Residues: CASSLTWYGYTF.

The genes are TRBV4-1 and TRBJ1-2; 11 bases fit TRBD1. V lost 6 bases and J lost 4; bases outside the gene matches: 13. The germline V gene has CDR1 MGHRA and CDR2 YSYEKL. The CDR3 is 17 residues long. DNA for the CDR3: TGCGCCAGCAGTGCCATGAGGACAGGGGGCATCGGCTATGGCTACACCTTC. Its protein product is CASSAMRTGGIGYGYTF.

The chain combines TRBV14 with TRBJ1-1; D unclear. The CDR3 loop spans 16 amino acids. Germline V gene data show CDR1 as SGHDN and CDR2 as FVKESK. Deletions cut 4 bases from V and 1 base from J, with 16 bases between. CDR3 nucleotides: TGTGCCAGCAGCCTGCTCCCGTTACCAGGGAACACTGAAGCTTTCTTT. It is translated as CASSLLPLPGNTEAFF.

The chain links TRBV27 to TRBJ2-7; possible D gene TRBD1, 6 bases. The CDR3 covers 15 residues. Germline CDR1 and CDR2: MNHEY and SMNVEV (reference sequence). Trimming pared 5 bases from V and 4 bases from J, leaving 18 bases between. The CDR3, as DNA: TGTGCCAGCAGTCCACCGAACAGGGTTCTGTACGAGCAGTACTTC. Translating it yields CASSPPNRVLYEQYF.

J is TRBJ2-7 and V is TRBV10-3; 9 bases are shared with TRBD2. Germline V gene data show CDR1 as ENHRY and CDR2 as SYGVKD. With 11 bases clipped from V and 2 bases from J, the junction kept 13 bases outside the gene matches. The CDR3 loop spans 15 amino acids. CDR3 bases: TGTGCCGCTGGGGAAAGCGGGGGGTCACCCTACGAGCAGTACTTC. This gives the protein CAAGESGGSPYEQYF.

The chain combines TRBV29-1 with TRBJ2-7, with D possibly TRBD1 on 5 matching bases. V lost 5 bases to trimming and J lost 2 bases, with 10 bases between them. The CDR3 has 12 residues. The germline V gene encodes CDR1 SQVTM and CDR2 ANQGSEA. CDR3 residues: CSVYDSTYEQYF. In DNA, the CDR3 is TGCAGCGTTTATGACAGCACCTACGAGCAGTACTTC.

This rearrangement joins TRBV29-1 to TRBJ2-1; D may be TRBD2 (6 bases). This CDR3 contains 12 residues. Germline V gene data show CDR1 as SQVTM and CDR2 as ANQGSEA. V dropped 6 bases and J dropped 6 bases, with 12 bases sitting between them. CDR3: CSVPTRGNEQFF. The CDR3 coding sequence is TGCAGCGTACCGACTAGGGGCAATGAGCAGTTCTTC.

The chain employs TRBV4-2 and TRBJ2-1; 10 nucleotides agree with TRBD2. V trimming: 0 bases; J trimming: 5 bases; junction bases outside the gene matches: 7. This CDR3 comprises 17 residues. The V gene's germline CDR1 is LGHNA and CDR2 YNFKEQ. The CDR3 protein is CASSQDSAGGPDNEQFF. The CDR3 DNA sequence: TGTGCCAGCAGCCAAGATTCAGCGGGAGGGCCGGACAATGAGCAGTTCTTC.

The rearrangement uses TRBV9 and TRBJ2-3, with 7 bases that match TRBD2. The CDR3 covers 16 residues. The germline gives CDR1 SGDLS, CDR2 YYNGEE. The junction had 12 bases not matched to a gene; V was cut back by 4 bases and J by 4 bases. The CDR3: CASSPLPAGVSDTQYF. DNA of the CDR3: TGTGCCAGCAGCCCTTTACCCGCGGGAGTTTCAGATACGCAGTATTTT.

The rearrangement uses TRBV5-8 and TRBJ1-1, with unresolved D. There are 14 residues in the CDR3. V lost 1 base and J lost 1, with 8 bases in between. Germline V lookup: CDR1 SGHTS, CDR2 YDEGEE. The DNA of the CDR3 is TGTGCCAGCAGCTTGATAGGATCGAACACTGAAGCTTTCTTT. The encoded protein is CASSLIGSNTEAFF.

This clone was counted a single time. This rearrangement joins TRBV4-1 to TRBJ1-3; D possibly corresponds to TRBD1 (5 bases). Looked up from germline, CDR1 is MGHRA and CDR2 is YSYEKL. The CDR3 sequence is 14 residues long. V lost 6 bases and J 4 bases, leaving 13 bases between the germline ends. CDR3 protein: CASRPTGVGNTIYF. CDR3 in DNA: TGCGCCAGCAGACCCACGGGGGTAGGAAACACCATATATTTT.

The chain carries TRBV7-2 and TRBJ2-1; 8 nucleotides match TRBD1. The CDR3 loop spans 14 amino acids. After removal of 7 bases from V and 8 bases from J, the junction contained 10 bases not matched to a gene. Looked up from germline, CDR1 is SGHTA and CDR2 is FQGNSA. DNA for the CDR3: TGTGCCAGCACCCGAGGGACAGGAGGTGATGAGCAGTTCTTC. This gives the protein CASTRGTGGDEQFF. Full variable domain (remainder filled in from reference TRBV7-2 and TRBJ2-1): GAGVSQSPSNKVTEKGKDVELRCDPISGHTALYWYRQSLGQGLEFLIYFQGNSAPDKSGLPSDRFSAERTGGSVSTLTIQRTQQEDSAVYLCASTRGTGGDEQFFGPGTRLTVL.

This chain uses TRBV10-2 with TRBJ1-1; D remains unclear. Trimming removed 2 bases from V and 8 bases from J, with 12 bases in between. Germline assignment: CDR1 WSHSY and CDR2 SAAADI. The CDR3 sequence is 13 residues long. CDR3 DNA sequence: TGCGCCAGCAGTGAGCCTAACGAACAAGAAGCTTTCTTT. Its protein product is CASSEPNEQEAFF.

In DNA form, the CDR3 reads TGTGCCAGCAGTTTGGTTGGGGCTACTAGAGAGCAGTACTTC. Translating gives CASSLVGATREQYF. The chain recombines TRBV27 with TRBJ2-7; D might be TRBD1 or TRBD2, each matching 5 bases. The CDR3 runs 14 residues. Germline V gives CDR1 MNHEY, CDR2 SMNVEV (reference sequence). V was trimmed by 3 bases and J by 7 bases, leaving 16 bases between them.

Remarks on this clone: One junction end does not reproduce the germline sequence, and a read error may be involved. The rearrangement uses TRBV2 and TRBJ1-2, with D perhaps matching TRBD1 (5 bases). The CDR3 covers 16 residues. CDR1 is SNHLY, CDR2 FYNNEI, per germline. In DNA, the CDR3 is TGTGCCAGCAGAGCACCCCGTTCGACAGAGCCGGACGGGGGAAACTTC. This encodes CASRAPRSTEPDGGNF.

The chain uses TRBV6-5 and TRBJ2-7; D unclear. The V end lost 0 bases, the J end lost 0 bases, and 6 bases lay between the germline ends. This CDR3 region has 14 residues. Germline-derived CDR1 and CDR2 are MNHEY and SVGAGI. The CDR3 nucleotides read TGTGCCAGCAGTTACTCGCGGAGCTCCTACGAGCAGTACTTC. It specifies CASSYSRSSYEQYF.

The CDR3 nucleotides are TGTGCCAGCAGCTTAACACGAGCGGCAGGGGGGAATGAGCAGTTCTTC. The encoded protein is CASSLTRAAGGNEQFF. J is TRBJ2-1 and V is TRBV7-3; D possibly corresponds to TRBD1 (7 bases). Germline V gene lookup returns CDR1 SGHTA and CDR2 FQGTGA. V lost 0 bases and J 7 bases, leaving 16 bases between the germline ends. The CDR3 is made up of 16 amino acids.

V usage is TRBV10-3 and J usage is TRBJ2-3, with 13 bases lining up with TRBD2. Germline V lookup: CDR1 ENHRY, CDR2 SYGVKD. The trim removed 9 bases at V and 4 bases at J, leaving 4 bases unmatched. The CDR3 has 14 amino acids. The CDR3 region is CAIGLAGVADTQYF. The DNA of the CDR3 is TGTGCCATTGGACTAGCGGGAGTTGCAGATACGCAGTATTTT.

The chain joins TRBV18 to TRBJ2-1; 11 bases line up with TRBD2. With 8 bases clipped from V and 5 bases from J, the junction kept 14 bases outside the gene matches. The germline V gene encodes CDR1 KGHSH and CDR2 LQKENI. The CDR3 runs 17 residues. The DNA for the CDR3 is TGTGCCAGCGAAGGTAGCGGGGGGGCAAAAGCTGACAATGAGCAGTTCTTC. Translation gives CASEGSGGAKADNEQFF.

This sequence joins TRBV18 and TRBJ2-7, with TRBD1 identical over 10 bases. Germline V gene sequence: CDR1 KGHSH, CDR2 LQKENI. The CDR3 is made up of 19 amino acids. V lost 1 base and J lost 2; bases outside the gene matches: 14. This chain's CDR3 is CASSPLTGQGHPNPYEQYF. Here the CDR3 DNA reads TGTGCCAGCTCACCACTGACGGGACAGGGGCACCCCAATCCCTACGAGCAGTACTTC.

In its sample, this clone was seen a few times. The genes are TRBV27 and TRBJ2-2, with TRBD1 as a possible D gene (5 bases). Trimming cost V 10 bases and J 0 bases, with 12 bases left between them. The germline CDR1 and CDR2 sequences are MNHEY and SMNVEV (reference sequence). This CDR3 has 14 amino acids. CDR3 sequence: CATRQLTNTGELFF. The CDR3, as DNA: TGTGCCACCCGACAGTTAACGAACACCGGGGAGCTGTTTTTT.

This chain links TRBV13 with TRBJ2-3, with 8 bases fitting TRBD2. The CDR3 has 14 amino acids. Germline CDR1 and CDR2: PRHDT and FYEKMQ (reference sequence). After removal of 3 bases from V and 5 bases from J, the junction contained 4 bases not matched to a gene. Here the CDR3 reads CASSFLAGRDTQYF. In DNA form, the CDR3 reads TGTGCCAGCAGCTTTTTAGCGGGGCGAGATACGCAGTATTTT. Combining the CDR3 with reference TRBV13 and TRBJ2-3 gives the whole variable domain AAGVIQSPRHLIKEKRETATLKCYPIPRHDTVYWYQQGPGQDPQFLISFYEKMQSDKGSIPDRFSAQQFSDYHSELNMSSLELGDSALYFCASSFLAGRDTQYFGPGTRLTVL.

The genes are TRBV4-1 and TRBJ1-6, with D possibly matching TRBD1 (5 bases). V lost 5 bases to trimming and J lost 5 bases, with 10 bases between them. Germline CDR1 and CDR2: MGHRA and YSYEKL. The CDR3 runs to 14 residues. In nucleotides, the CDR3 is TGCGCCAGCAGCGGGGAGGGGAATAATTCACCCCTCCACTTT. It specifies CASSGEGNNSPLHF.

The chain joins TRBV9 to TRBJ1-5; D gene uncertain. CDR1 and CDR2 (germline): SGDLS, YYNGEE. This CDR3 comprises 15 residues. Trimming cost V 0 bases and J 0 bases, with 7 bases left between them. The CDR3 bases are TGTGCCAGCAGCGTAGGCGTTAATAGCAATCAGCCCCAGCATTTT. Amino acid sequence: CASSVGVNSNQPQHF.

The chain carries TRBV7-9 and TRBJ2-2; TRBD2 matches at 7 bases. The V gene end was trimmed by 4 bases and the J gene end by 1 base; junction bases not matched to a gene: 3. CDR1 SEHNR and CDR2 FQNEAQ come from the germline V gene (reference sequence). The CDR3 has 15 amino acids. The CDR3, as DNA: TGTGCCAGCAGCTCCAGCGGGGAGAACACCGGGGAGCTGTTTTTT. Residues: CASSSSGENTGELFF.

V gene TRBV6-6 combines with J gene TRBJ1-2, with D hard to call. The CDR3 extends over 15 amino acids. Germline V gene data show CDR1 as MNHNY and CDR2 as SVGAGI (reference sequence). V lost 4 bases to trimming and J lost 0 bases, with 12 bases between them. Here the CDR3 reads CASSFTATTNYGYTF. In DNA form, the CDR3 reads TGTGCCAGCAGTTTTACAGCAACCACTAACTATGGCTACACCTTC.

The CDR3 DNA follows: TGTGCCAGCAGTTTAGAGGGCAGTGAGCAGTTCTTC. As protein: CASSLEGSEQFF. V usage is TRBV27 and J usage is TRBJ2-1; D might be TRBD2 (5 bases). The CDR3 runs 12 residues. The germline CDR1 and CDR2 sequences are MNHEY and SMNVEV (reference sequence). V lost 2 bases, J lost 9 bases, and 8 bases lay in between.

This chain connects TRBV19 to TRBJ1-2, with D tentatively TRBD1 (5 bases). CDR1 and CDR2 (germline): LNHDA, SQIVND (reference sequence). This CDR3 is 14 amino acids long. V was pared by 1 base and J by 1 base, with 7 bases between. The CDR3 region has the DNA TGTGCCAGTAGTATAGGGGGCAGTAACTATGGCTACACCTTC. Protein product: CASSIGGSNYGYTF.

The chain has TRBV7-9 and TRBJ2-7; D is possibly TRBD1 or TRBD2 (5 bases each). The CDR3 consists of 13 residues. Between the trimmed V and J ends, which lost 5 bases and 7 bases, there was a span of 15 bases. CDR1 is SEHNR, CDR2 FQNEAQ, per germline (reference sequence). CDR3 coding DNA: TGTGCCAGCAGCCCGGGACCAGTGGAAGAGCAGTACTTC. Its protein product is CASSPGPVEEQYF. Complete variable domain (other parts from reference TRBV7-9 and TRBJ2-7): DTGVSQNPRHKITKRGQNVTFRCDPISEHNRLYWYRQTLGQGPEFLTYFQNEAQLEKSRLLSDRFSAERPKGSFSTLEIQRTEQGDSAMYLCASSPGPVEEQYFGPGTRLTVT.

This CDR3 is CASSQNTGEETQYF. Written as DNA, the CDR3 is TGCGCCAGCAGCCAAAACACAGGGGAAGAGACCCAGTACTTC. J is TRBJ2-5 and V is TRBV4-1, with TRBD1 matching 7 bases. Germline CDR1 reads MGHRA; CDR2 reads YSYEKL. This CDR3 region has 14 residues. The V gene end was trimmed by 2 bases and the J gene end by 3 bases; junction bases not matched to a gene: 3.

The V and J genes are TRBV5-4 and TRBJ2-3, with D possibly matching TRBD2 (7 bases). The germline gives CDR1 SGHNT, CDR2 YYREEE (reference sequence). The CDR3 spans 15 residues. Trimming pared 2 bases from V and 4 bases from J, leaving 14 bases between. CDR3 DNA sequence: TGTGCCAGCAGCTTCGAGGGAGGGGGGGCAGATACGCAGTATTTT. Protein product: CASSFEGGGADTQYF. The whole variable domain, filled in from reference TRBV5-4 and TRBJ2-3, reads ETGVTQSPTHLIKTRGQQVTLRCSSQSGHNTVSWYQQALGQGPQFIFQYYREEENGRGNFPPRFSGLQFPNYSSELNVNALELDDSALYLCASSFEGGGADTQYFGPGTRLTVL.